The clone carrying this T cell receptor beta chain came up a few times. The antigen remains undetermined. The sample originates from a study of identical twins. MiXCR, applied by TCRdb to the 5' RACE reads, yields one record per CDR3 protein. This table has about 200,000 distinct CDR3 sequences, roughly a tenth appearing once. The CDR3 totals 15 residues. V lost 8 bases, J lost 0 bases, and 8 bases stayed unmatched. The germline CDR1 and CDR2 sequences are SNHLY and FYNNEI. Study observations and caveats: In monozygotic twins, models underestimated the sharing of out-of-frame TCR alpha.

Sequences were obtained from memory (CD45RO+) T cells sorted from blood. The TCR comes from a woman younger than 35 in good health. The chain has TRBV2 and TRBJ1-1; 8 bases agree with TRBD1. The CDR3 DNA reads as TGTGCCAGCGTGCGAAACAGGGGGTTGAACACTGAAGCTTTCTTT. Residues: CASVRNRGLNTEAFF.